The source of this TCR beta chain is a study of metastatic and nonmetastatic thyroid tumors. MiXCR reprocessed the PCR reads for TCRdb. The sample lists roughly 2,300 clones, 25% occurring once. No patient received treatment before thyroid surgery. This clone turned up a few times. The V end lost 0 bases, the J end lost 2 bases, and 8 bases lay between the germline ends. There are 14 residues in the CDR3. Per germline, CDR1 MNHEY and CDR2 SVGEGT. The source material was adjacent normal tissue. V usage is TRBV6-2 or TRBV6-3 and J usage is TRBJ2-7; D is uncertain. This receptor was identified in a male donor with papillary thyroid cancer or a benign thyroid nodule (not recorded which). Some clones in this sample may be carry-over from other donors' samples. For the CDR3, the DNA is TGTGCCAGCAGTTACTCAGGTGGCACCTACGAGCAGTACTTC. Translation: CASSYSGGTYEQYF.